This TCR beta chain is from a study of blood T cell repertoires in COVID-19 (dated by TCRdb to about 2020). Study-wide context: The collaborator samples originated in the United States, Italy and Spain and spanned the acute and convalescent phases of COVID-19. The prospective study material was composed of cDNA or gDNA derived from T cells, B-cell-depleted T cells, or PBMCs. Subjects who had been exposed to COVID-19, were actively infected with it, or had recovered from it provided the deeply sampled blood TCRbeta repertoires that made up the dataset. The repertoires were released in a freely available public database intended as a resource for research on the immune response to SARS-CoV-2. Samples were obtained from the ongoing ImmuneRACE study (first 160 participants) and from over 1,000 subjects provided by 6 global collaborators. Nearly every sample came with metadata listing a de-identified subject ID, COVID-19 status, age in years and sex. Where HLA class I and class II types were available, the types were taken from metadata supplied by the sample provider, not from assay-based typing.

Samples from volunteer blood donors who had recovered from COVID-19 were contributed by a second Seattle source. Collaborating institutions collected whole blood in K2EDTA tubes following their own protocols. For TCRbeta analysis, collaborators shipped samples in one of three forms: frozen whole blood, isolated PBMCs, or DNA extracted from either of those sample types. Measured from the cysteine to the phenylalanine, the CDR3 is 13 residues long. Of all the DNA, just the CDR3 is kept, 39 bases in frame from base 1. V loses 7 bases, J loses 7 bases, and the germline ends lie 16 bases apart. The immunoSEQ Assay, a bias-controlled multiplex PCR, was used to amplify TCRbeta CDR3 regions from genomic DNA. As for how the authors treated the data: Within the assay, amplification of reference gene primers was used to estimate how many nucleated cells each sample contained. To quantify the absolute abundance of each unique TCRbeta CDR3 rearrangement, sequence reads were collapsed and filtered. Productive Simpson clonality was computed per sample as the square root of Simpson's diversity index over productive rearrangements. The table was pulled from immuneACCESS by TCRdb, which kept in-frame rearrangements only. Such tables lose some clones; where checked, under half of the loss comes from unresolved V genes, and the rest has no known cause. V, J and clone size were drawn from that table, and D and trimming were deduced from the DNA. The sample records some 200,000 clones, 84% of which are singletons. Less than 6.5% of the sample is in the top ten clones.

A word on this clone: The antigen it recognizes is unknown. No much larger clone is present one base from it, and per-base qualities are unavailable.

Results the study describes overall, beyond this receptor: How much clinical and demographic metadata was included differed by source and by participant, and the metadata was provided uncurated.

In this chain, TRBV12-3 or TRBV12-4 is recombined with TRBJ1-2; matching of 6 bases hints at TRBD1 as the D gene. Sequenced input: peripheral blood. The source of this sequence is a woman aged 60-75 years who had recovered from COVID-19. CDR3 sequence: CASTVPGGGGYTF. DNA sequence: TGTGCCAGCACCGTACCGGGGGGCGGTGGCTACACCTTC.